This T cell receptor beta chain was found in a study of blood T cell repertoires in COVID-19. Across the study: Acute and convalescent COVID-19 samples came from the United States, Italy and Spain. In each case, the material was cDNA or gDNA derived from T cells, B-cell-depleted T cells, or PBMCs.

Enrolled through a virtual design, the participants were between roughly 18 and 100 years of age and came from under 25 US areas. Original processing notes: Nucleated cell number was recorded as an estimate derived from reference gene primer amplification. Generated by immunoSEQ multiplex PCR, the TCRdb table keeps only in-frame clones and is missing some. Clonal size and the V and J genes are those of that table, whereas D and trimming came from the DNA. The sample shows approximately 300,000 clones, more than 75% of them seen only once. After removal of 3 bases from V and 3 bases from J, the junction contained 2 bases not matched to a gene. Germline V lookup: CDR1 MNHEY, CDR2 SMNVEV (reference sequence). The CDR3 contains 14 residues.

The sample was PBMCs or T cells enriched from blood (not recorded which). This receptor was obtained from a young woman who had recovered from COVID-19. J is TRBJ2-1 and V is TRBV27; TRBD2 matches at 7 bases. CDR3 nucleotides: TGTGCCAGCAGTTTGCGGGGGTACTACAATGAGCAGTTCTTC. As protein: CASSLRGYYNEQFF.